The clone carrying this TCR beta chain was observed at least ten times. Amplification yielded TCR beta CDR3 regions, with RNA transcripts as the source. First-round RT-PCR with HTBI primers amplified the TCR CDR3 region. TCRdb reprocessed the multiplex PCR reads via MiXCR and lists one record per CDR3 protein. The sample yields approximately 610,000 distinct CDR3 sequences, 14% to 15% seen once. The sample comes from a study of T cells in Graves' hyperthyroidism and ophthalmopathy. Germline V CDR1 and CDR2: LNHDA, SQIVND (reference sequence). V was pared by 3 bases and J by 0 bases, with 2 bases of the junction left unmatched. CDR3 length: 14 amino acids.

V and J are TRBV19 and TRBJ2-7; 7 bases match TRBD1. This sequence was found in a woman between 40 and 50 years old with Graves' ophthalmopathy. The specimen sequenced was blood. The CDR3 loop reads CASSMGTASYEQYF. In DNA, the CDR3 is TGTGCCAGTAGTATGGGGACAGCCTCCTACGAGCAGTACTTC.